The 9 T cell receptor beta chains listed next were all sequenced from one sample in a study of blood T cells in healthy people across ages (dated by TCRdb to the mid-2010s). The library relied on 5' RACE. These reads were obtained on an Illumina HiSeq 2500. The second PCR ran for roughly 7 to 11 cycles and used a J-beta primer mix along with a sample-barcoded 5' primer. TCRdb reanalyzed the raw reads on its own, using fastp at Q25 for trimming and MiXCR for clone calling, and kept in-frame beta chains. Every entry covers one CDR3 protein and lists the most common genes and DNA from its rows. This sample comprises some 730,000 distinct CDR3 sequences, over 20% of them detected only once. 22% of the sample comes from the top ten. The specimen sequenced was blood. These receptors were taken from a man in his 70s in good health.

This chain uses TRBV7-9 with TRBJ1-5, with D maybe TRBD1 (5 bases). V lost 6 bases, J lost 6 bases, and 15 bases lay in between. This CDR3 has 14 residues. Germline-derived CDR1 and CDR2 are SEHNR and FQNEAQ (reference sequence). CDR3 DNA: TGTGCCAGCAGTATTCGGGGCTCCGCTCAGCCCCAGCATTTT. Amino acids: CASSIRGSAQPQHF.

This clonotype was picked up a small number of times. The chain couples TRBV9 to TRBJ2-1, with D perhaps matching TRBD1 or TRBD2 (6 bases each). The J call may be faulty, since TRBJ2-7 better matches the DNA end. Germline lookup yields CDR1 SGDLS and CDR2 YYNGEE. The CDR3 is 15 amino acids. The CDR3 reads CASSVAGGGLDEQYF. Written as DNA, the CDR3 is TGTGCCAGCAGCGTAGCTGGTGGGGGGCTGGACGAGCAGTACTTC.

J is TRBJ2-5 and V is TRBV29-1; D unresolved. Matching the DNA end better, TRBJ2-1 makes the J call doubtful. The CDR3 consists of 15 residues. CDR1 and CDR2 (germline): SQVTM, ANQGSEA. The CDR3 spells CSVEERLSPYNEQFF. CDR3 bases: TGCAGCGTTGAAGAGCGGCTTAGCCCTTACAATGAGCAGTTCTTC.

This clonotype turned up a few times. The chain employs TRBV12-3 or TRBV12-4 and TRBJ2-2, with D possibly being TRBD2 (5 bases). The CDR3 spans 15 residues. Trimming pared 7 bases from V and 4 bases from J, leaving 16 bases between. As DNA, the CDR3 is TGTGCCAGCAACCCCCTCGCGGGCTCCACCGGGGAGCTGTTTTTT. Translated: CASNPLAGSTGELFF.

This sequence joins TRBV6-6 and TRBJ2-5; no firm D call. The CDR3 is made up of 16 amino acids. CDR1 is MNHNY and CDR2 is SVGAGI in the germline V gene (reference sequence). V dropped 0 bases and J dropped 0 bases, with 11 bases sitting between them. The CDR3 loop is CASSYSRPQYQETQYF. The CDR3, as DNA: TGTGCCAGCAGTTACTCGAGACCACAATACCAAGAGACCCAGTACTTC.

This clonotype was seen ten or more times. The gene calls are TRBV12-3 or TRBV12-4 and TRBJ1-6; D is unresolved. V was cut by 3 bases and J by 8 bases, with 17 bases left in between. This CDR3 is built from 16 residues. The CDR3 DNA sequence: TGTGCCAGCAGTTTCCTAGGGTCAGGCGCGTATTCACCCCTCCACTTT. This sequence encodes CASSFLGSGAYSPLHF.

This clonotype was counted only a few times. J is TRBJ2-3 and V is TRBV27; 8 nucleotides agree with TRBD2. Trimming at V came to 3 bases and at J to 1 base, leaving 3 bases not matched to a gene. The CDR3 contains 15 residues. CDR1 is MNHEY and CDR2 is SMNVEV in the germline V gene (reference sequence). The CDR3 DNA follows: TGTGCCAGCAGTTTCTACGGGGGGGGCACAGATACGCAGTATTTT. Translated, it gives CASSFYGGGTDTQYF.

This clonotype was observed a handful of times. An end of the junction does not agree with germline; a read error may underlie this. The V gene is TRBV27, the J gene TRBJ2-1; 8 nucleotides agree with TRBD2. This CDR3 is built from 13 residues. Germline CDR1 is MNHEY and CDR2 is SMNVEV (reference sequence). The CDR3 protein is CTSTRLATNEQFF. The CDR3 nucleotides read TGTACCAGCACTAGACTAGCGACCAATGAGCAGTTCTTC.

This clonotype was detected only a few times. The chain combines TRBV27 with TRBJ2-7; D is unresolved. Judging by the DNA end, TRBJ2-1 fits better; the J call may be wrong. Germline CDR1 MNHEY, CDR2 SMNVEV (reference sequence). The CDR3 sequence is 11 residues long. The CDR3 coding sequence is TGTGCCAGCAGCGCTCCCAGTGGGCAGTTCTTC. Its protein product is CASSAPSGQFF.